These 7 T cell receptor beta chains were all obtained from the same sample, sequenced in a study of blood T cell repertoires in COVID-19. Assay used: immunoSEQ multiplex PCR; TCRdb lists only in-frame clones, some missing. The sample shows some 150,000 clones, about 88% of them seen only once. Specimen: peripheral blood. The receptor source for this set is a human donor in a cohort sampled during active COVID-19.

The rearrangement joins TRBV19 to TRBJ1-1; TRBD1 matches 8 bases. Germline assignment: CDR1 LNHDA and CDR2 SQIVND (reference sequence). The CDR3 has 15 amino acids. The junction had 4 bases not matched to a gene; V was cut back by 4 bases and J by 0 bases. The CDR3 sequence: CASSTRDRLNTEAFF. Written as DNA, the CDR3 is TGTGCCAGTAGTACTCGGGACAGGCTGAACACTGAAGCTTTCTTT.

The gene calls are TRBV5-1 and TRBJ2-1, with TRBD1 matching over 7 bases. The CDR3 has 14 residues. Unmatched junction bases numbered 5, after V lost 1 base and J lost 7 bases. CDR1 SGHRS and CDR2 YFSETQ come from the germline V gene. The CDR3 bases are TGCGCCAGCAGCTTGCGACAGGGTCGGAATGAGCAGTTCTTC. Its translation: CASSLRQGRNEQFF.

This clone was counted between two and nine times. The CDR3 region is CASSPAQGGLNEQFF. The CDR3 DNA reads TGTGCCAGCAGCCCTGCCCAGGGTGGTTTGAATGAGCAGTTCTTC. This chain joins TRBV5-4 and TRBJ2-1, with D possibly TRBD1 on 5 matching bases. This CDR3 has 15 amino acids. V gave up 4 bases and J gave up 7 bases, with 18 bases separating them. CDR1 is SGHNT, CDR2 YYREEE, per germline (reference sequence).

J is TRBJ2-1 and V is TRBV7-2; 7 positions agree with TRBD2. The V gene end was trimmed by 0 bases and the J gene end by 6 bases; junction bases not matched to a gene: 5. Germline values: CDR1 SGHTA, CDR2 FQGNSA. This CDR3 region has 15 residues. The CDR3 is CASSLAGGSINEQFF. CDR3 in DNA: TGTGCCAGCAGCTTAGCGGGGGGGTCGATCAATGAGCAGTTCTTC.

This clone appeared a single time. V gene TRBV27 combines with J gene TRBJ1-5; TRBD1 matches at 8 bases. CDR1 and CDR2 from the germline V gene are MNHEY and SMNVEV (reference sequence). This CDR3 contains 17 residues. The J segment lost 0 bases and the V segment lost 5 bases, leaving 9 bases of the junction unmatched. The CDR3 here is CASSRTGLLYSNQPQHF. The DNA for the CDR3 is TGTGCCAGCAGTCGGACAGGGTTACTCTATAGCAATCAGCCCCAGCATTTT.

As concerns this clone: This specimen includes other DNA sequences encoding the same CDR3. V is TRBV19 and J is TRBJ2-3; tentatively, D is TRBD2 (5 bases). The CDR3 has 16 amino acids. CDR1 LNHDA and CDR2 SQIVND come from the germline V gene (reference sequence). V was cut by 2 bases and J by 0 bases, with 12 bases left in between. The CDR3 DNA follows: TGTGCCAGTAGTATAAGGAGCGGAACTAGCACAGATACGCAGTATTTT. Its protein is CASSIRSGTSTDTQYF.

The V gene is TRBV18, the J gene TRBJ2-2; 7 bases map to TRBD1. V trimming: 6 bases; J trimming: 1 base; junction bases outside the gene matches: 8. Germline V gene lookup returns CDR1 KGHSH and CDR2 LQKENI. The CDR3 has 16 amino acids. The CDR3 DNA reads as TGTGCCAGCTCCCCAAGTAGACAGGGGAACACCGGGGAGCTGTTTTTT. Amino acid sequence: CASSPSRQGNTGELFF.